The entry that follows covers one T cell receptor beta chain sequence. Antigen: not known. Germline CDR1 is SEHNR and CDR2 is FQNEAQ (reference sequence). The CDR3 has 13 residues. V was clipped by 7 bases and J by 2 bases; unmatched bases: 3. These data belong to a study of cytomegalovirus exposure and HLA in healthy donors. Study-wide results and limits: The authors listed approximately 150 TCR beta chains as cytomegalovirus-associated. Highest at DRB1 and lowest at HLA-C, TCR association rates differed among HLA loci in a later analysis.

The PCR had 60 Vbeta and 13 Jbeta primers. As handled by the study authors: Some 80 million unique TCR beta chains, 9 million to 14 million shared, were counted in a later analysis. Assay used: immunoSEQ multiplex PCR; TCRdb lists only in-frame clones, some missing. V and J calls and clone size are given by that table; D and trimming were obtained from the DNA. The sample has fewer than 250,000 clones, 77% seen once; the top ten hold approximately 2.1%. The specimen sequenced was PBMCs. This receptor was obtained from a woman under 40 in good health and CMV-seropositive. The chain couples TRBV7-9 to TRBJ2-7; TRBD1 matches at 9 bases. Here the CDR3 DNA reads TGTGCCAGCAACGGACAGGGGACCTACGAGCAGTACTTC. Translated, it gives CASNGQGTYEQYF.